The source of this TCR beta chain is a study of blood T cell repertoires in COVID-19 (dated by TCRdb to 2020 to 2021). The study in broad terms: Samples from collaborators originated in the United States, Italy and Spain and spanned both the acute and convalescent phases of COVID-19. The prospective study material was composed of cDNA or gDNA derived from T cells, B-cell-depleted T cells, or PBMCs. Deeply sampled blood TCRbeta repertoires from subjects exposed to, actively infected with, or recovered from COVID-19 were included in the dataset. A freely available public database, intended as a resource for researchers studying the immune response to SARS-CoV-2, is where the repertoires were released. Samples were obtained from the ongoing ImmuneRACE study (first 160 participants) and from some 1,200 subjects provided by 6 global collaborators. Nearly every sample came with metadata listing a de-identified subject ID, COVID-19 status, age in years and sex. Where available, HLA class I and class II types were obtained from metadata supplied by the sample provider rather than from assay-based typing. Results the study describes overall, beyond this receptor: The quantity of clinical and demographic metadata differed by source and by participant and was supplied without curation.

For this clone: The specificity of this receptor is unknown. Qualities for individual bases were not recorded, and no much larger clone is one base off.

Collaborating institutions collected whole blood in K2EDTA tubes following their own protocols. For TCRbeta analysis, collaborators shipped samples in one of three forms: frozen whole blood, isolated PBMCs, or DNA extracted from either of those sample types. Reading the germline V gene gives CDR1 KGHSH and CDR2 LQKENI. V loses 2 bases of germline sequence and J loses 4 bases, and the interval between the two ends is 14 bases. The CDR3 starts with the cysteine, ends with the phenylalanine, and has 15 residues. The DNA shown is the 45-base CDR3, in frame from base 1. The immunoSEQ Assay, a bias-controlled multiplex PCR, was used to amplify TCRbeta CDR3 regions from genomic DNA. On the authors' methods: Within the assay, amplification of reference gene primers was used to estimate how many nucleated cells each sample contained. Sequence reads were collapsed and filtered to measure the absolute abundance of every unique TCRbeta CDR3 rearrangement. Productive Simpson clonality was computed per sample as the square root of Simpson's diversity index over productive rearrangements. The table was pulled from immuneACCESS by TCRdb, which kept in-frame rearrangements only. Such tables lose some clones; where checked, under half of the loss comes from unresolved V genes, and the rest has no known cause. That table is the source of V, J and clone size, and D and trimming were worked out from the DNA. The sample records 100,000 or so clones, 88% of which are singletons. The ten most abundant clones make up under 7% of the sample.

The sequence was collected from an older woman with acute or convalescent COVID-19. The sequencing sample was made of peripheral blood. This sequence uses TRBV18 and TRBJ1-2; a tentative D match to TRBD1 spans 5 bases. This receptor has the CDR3 CASSPMIGGSYGYTF. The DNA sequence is TGTGCCAGCTCACCAATGATCGGGGGAAGCTATGGCTACACCTTC.